The 3 T cell receptor beta chains below were found in one sample sequenced in a study of OX40 agonist ivuxolimab in advanced cancers. Only in-frame clones appear in the TCRdb table, and some are missing; sequencing was by immunoSEQ multiplex PCR. The repertoire holds 35,000 to 45,000 clones, with over 80% as singletons. Source: CD4+ or CD8+ T cells sorted from blood, taken in a trial of the OX40 agonist ivuxolimab. The receptor set was obtained from an adult with an advanced solid tumor such as melanoma, head and neck, liver or kidney cancer.

The chain recombines TRBV10-2 with TRBJ2-2; 12 nucleotides agree with TRBD2. The germline CDR1 and CDR2 sequences are WSHSY and SAAADI. J gave up 3 bases and V 3 bases, and 11 bases lay outside the gene matches. The CDR3 is 19 amino acids. CDR3 DNA: TGCGCCAGCAGTGATGGGCTAGCGGGAGGGCCCGGGGACACCGGGGAGCTGTTTTTT. Translation gives CASSDGLAGGPGDTGELFF.

This chain joins TRBV7-2 and TRBJ1-2, with D perhaps matching TRBD1 (5 bases). V lost 7 bases to trimming and J lost 2 bases, with 17 bases between them. The V gene's germline CDR1 is SGHTA and CDR2 FQGNSA. The CDR3 is 15 residues long. The CDR3 sequence: CASTLGEWRNYGYTF. In DNA, the CDR3 is TGTGCCAGCACCCTAGGGGAGTGGCGGAACTATGGCTACACCTTC.

CDR3 sequence reads: CASSSHASYEQYF. The DNA for the CDR3 is TGTGCCAGCAGCTCCCATGCTTCCTACGAGCAGTACTTC. The chain has TRBV11-3 and TRBJ2-7; no clear D. Trimming left V 4 bases short and J 1 base short, with 8 bases between. The CDR3 covers 13 residues. Germline V CDR1 and CDR2: SGHNT, YENEEA. The entire variable domain, with the rest obtained from reference TRBV11-3 and TRBJ2-7, is as follows: EAGVVQSPRYKIIEKKQPVAFWCNPISGHNTLYWYLQNLGQGPELLIRYENEEAVDDSQLPKDRFSAERLKGVDSTLKIQPAELGDSAVYLCASSSHASYEQYFGPGTRLTVT.